This T cell receptor beta chain was obtained from a study of T cells in Graves' hyperthyroidism and ophthalmopathy (dated by TCRdb to the late 2010s). For context, the study as a whole: Peripheral blood samples were taken at the time of initial diagnosis, prior to any treatment. The paper reports TCR Vbeta CDR3 sequencing of some 140 peripheral blood samples: some 41 ophthalmopathy, 75 to 80 hyperthyroidism and 17 progressor patients. The 100 discovery patients were divided at random into training and test sets in a 7:3 ratio. Following sampling, methimazole starting at 30 mg daily was given to hyperthyroidism patients, and high-dose intravenous methylprednisolone was given to ophthalmopathy patients. Thyroid tissue and blood T-cell repertoires from more than five Graves' hyperthyroidism patients were also compared in the study. To identify distinguishing TCR V-J signatures, a discovery cohort of around 98 patients was used, comprising 43 with Graves' ophthalmopathy and 57 with stable Graves' hyperthyroidism. An independent validation cohort of under 20 hyperthyroidism patients and about 16 patients who later progressed to ophthalmopathy tested prospective prediction of ophthalmopathy. Broad study findings and their caveats: A model built on a 13 V-J signature distinguished ophthalmopathy from stable hyperthyroidism, reaching around 88% sensitivity and about 81% specificity in cross-validation and 80%/75% in testing. No statistical method was used to set the sample size in advance, and investigators knew the group allocation. Most expanded thyroid clonotypes (frequency above 0.001) were also detected in blood, a finding suggesting that blood repertoires may reflect thyroid immune responses. In validation, progression to ophthalmopathy was predicted by the model with around 71% sensitivity and about 72% specificity, a median of approximately 6.5 months before onset.

The TCR beta CDR3 regions were amplified from the RNA transcripts. A first-round RT-PCR of the TCR CDR3 used the HTBI primer set with the Qiagen OneStep RT-PCR kit. The libraries were constructed in a second round of multiplex PCR and then size-selected and purified. Sequencing of the libraries was done on an Illumina HiSeq2000 using paired-end 100 bp reads. Per the authors' processing: Raw data were processed with SOAPnuke, discarding reads with adapters, uncalled bases, mean Phred below 15, or no exact constant-primer or identifier match. COPE v1.2.5 was used to merge the high-quality paired reads, and each unique nucleotide sequence was defined as a clonotype. MiTCR v1.1 was used to align the clonotypes against IMGT TRBV, TRBD and TRBJ reference segments. Analysis was restricted to V-J combinations with a frequency above 0.0001, which covered 99.2% of repertoires. A TCS score was defined as the ratio of F50 (clonal expansion) to E x V (chaos), with BLOSUM62-based TCRdist applied between CDR3 peptides within each V-J. Welch's t-statistics and random forest reduced 500 to 650 V-J features to some 14, which were used in a naive Bayes classifier (R e1071). TCRdb's own reprocessing of the public reads used fastp at Q25 and MiXCR and kept productive beta chains. Each entry is one CDR3 protein sequence, shown with its most common DNA and genes. For this entry, the V and J calls and clone size follow TCRdb and not the study's own pipeline. The table for this sample lists 500,000 or so distinct CDR3 sequences; roughly 15% of them were counted only once. Under 20% of the sample is held by the ten biggest clonotypes.

In the germline V gene, CDR1 corresponds to SGHDT and CDR2 to YYEEEE. The CDR3 runs 14 amino acids, cysteine and phenylalanine included. The DNA shown is the 42-base CDR3, in frame from base 1. Deletion took 0 bases off V and 7 bases off J, with a span of 13 bases between the germline ends. Ophthalmopathy patients had moderately to severely active disease, with a Clinical Activity Score of 3 or more, a NOSPECS grade of 4 or more, and a disease duration of less than 3 months. Any patient with an uncontrolled infection, another autoimmune disease, pregnancy or lactation was excluded. Diagnoses were based on clinical symptoms, serum thyroxine and TRAb, thyroid ultrasound and orbital computed tomography. PBMCs were separated from approximately 9.9 ml of fresh peripheral blood using Ficoll-Paque density gradient centrifugation. Trizol reagent was used to extract total RNA, and RNA quality was then checked on an Agilent 2100 Bioanalyzer.

Turning to this clonotype: Its target antigen remains unknown. There are no base qualities to consult, and no much larger clone falls within one base.

The chain employs TRBV5-6 and TRBJ1-1, with an unclear D gene assignment. This receptor was taken from a woman younger than 35 with Graves' ophthalmopathy. Source material: blood. This receptor carries the CDR3 CASSLASGFNEAFF. The DNA is as follows: TGTGCCAGCAGCTTGGCTTCGGGGTTTAATGAAGCTTTCTTT.